Below are 28 T cell receptor beta chains sequenced from a single sample in a study of blood T cell repertoires in COVID-19. The table came from immunoSEQ multiplex PCR; TCRdb's copy has only in-frame clones and leaves some out. The sample has 150,000 or so clones, approximately 91% seen once. The sample taken for sequencing was peripheral blood. The receptors originated from a woman in her 70s with acute or convalescent COVID-19.

This sequence joins TRBV2 and TRBJ1-3; 10 positions agree with TRBD1. V lost 5 bases, J lost 1 base, and 5 bases stayed unmatched. Germline-derived CDR1 and CDR2 are SNHLY and FYNNEI. The CDR3 covers 16 residues. DNA of the CDR3: TGTGCCAGCAGTCGCGACAGGGGGCCATCTGGAAACACCATATATTTT. Protein: CASSRDRGPSGNTIYF.

The chain employs TRBV6-5 and TRBJ2-3; 9 bases agree with TRBD2. Germline V gene lookup returns CDR1 MNHEY and CDR2 SVGAGI. The CDR3 totals 15 residues. J lost 0 bases, V lost 5 bases, and 3 bases had no gene match. This CDR3 reads CASSSGGFSTDTQYF. The CDR3 DNA sequence: TGTGCCAGCAGTAGCGGGGGGTTTAGCACAGATACGCAGTATTTT.

V and J are TRBV18 and TRBJ2-5, with 8 bases lining up with TRBD1. This CDR3 is built from 14 residues. J was trimmed by 3 bases and V by 3 bases; bases with no gene match: 3. Germline values: CDR1 KGHSH, CDR2 LQKENI. CDR3 sequence: CASSPMDREETQYF. In DNA form, the CDR3 reads TGTGCCAGCTCACCGATGGACAGGGAAGAGACCCAGTACTTC.

The CDR3 nucleotides are TGTGCCAGCAGTTACCCTTCTGAAGCTTTCTTT. It specifies CASSYPSEAFF. This chain links TRBV6-2 or TRBV6-3 with TRBJ1-1, with D unresolved. Germline V gene lookup returns CDR1 MNHEY and CDR2 SVGEGT. The CDR3 spans 11 residues. V lost 2 bases, J lost 6 bases, and 4 bases lay in between.

For this clone: One end of the junction does not line up with germline, which may come from a read error. This chain joins TRBV7-7 and TRBJ2-1, with 10 bases lining up with TRBD2. This CDR3 is 16 amino acids long. Germline V gene data show CDR1 as SSHAT and CDR2 as FNYEAQ (reference sequence). This CDR3 reads CASSPRSGGNYNEQFF. DNA of the CDR3: TGTGCTAGCAGTCCACGTAGCGGGGGGAATTACAATGAGCAGTTCTTC.

V gene TRBV6-2 or TRBV6-3 combines with J gene TRBJ2-7; 7 nucleotides align to TRBD1. Germline CDR1 is MNHEY and CDR2 is SVGEGT. V lost 6 bases to trimming and J lost 0 bases; unmatched junction nucleotides: 5. This CDR3 is built from 14 residues. The CDR3 loop reads CASSSGGSSYEQYF. CDR3 bases: TGTGCCAGCAGCTCAGGGGGTAGCTCCTACGAGCAGTACTTC.

V usage is TRBV9 and J usage is TRBJ2-2; maybe TRBD1 (6 bases). Germline-derived CDR1 and CDR2 are SGDLS and YYNGEE. The length of the CDR3 is 16 residues. With 1 base removed from V and 0 bases from J, the gap between germline ends came to 10 bases. CDR3 amino acids: CASSVQGTANTGELFF. The CDR3 bases are TGTGCCAGCAGCGTACAGGGGACCGCGAACACCGGGGAGCTGTTTTTT.

The V call is TRBV13, the J call TRBJ2-1; 14 bases map to TRBD2. The germline CDR1 and CDR2 sequences are PRHDT and FYEKMQ (reference sequence). This CDR3 has 18 residues. After removal of 4 bases from V and 2 bases from J, the junction contained 7 bases not matched to a gene. The CDR3: CASSSTSGGVLTYNEQFF. The CDR3 DNA reads TGTGCCAGCAGCTCGACTAGCGGGGGGGTACTCACCTACAATGAGCAGTTCTTC.

The chain employs TRBV6-5 and TRBJ1-6; 9 bases match TRBD1. Germline loops: CDR1 MNHEY, CDR2 SVGAGI. This CDR3 spans 15 amino acids. Trimming took 8 bases from V and 0 from J; bases not matched to a gene: 2. The CDR3 bases are TGTGCCAGCCGGGACAGGGCCTCCTATAATTCACCCCTCCACTTT. It codes for CASRDRASYNSPLHF.

CDR3 amino acids: CASSLRRVSGNTIYF. The CDR3 nucleotides read TGTGCCAGCAGTCTACGCAGGGTCTCTGGAAACACCATATATTTT. The chain has TRBV2 and TRBJ1-3, with TRBD1 as a possible D gene (5 bases). The V end was cut by 5 bases, the J end by 0 bases, with 11 bases between. This CDR3 has 15 amino acids. Germline V CDR1 and CDR2: SNHLY, FYNNEI. Using reference TRBV2 and TRBJ1-3 for the parts outside the CDR3, the full variable domain is EPEVTQTPSHQVTQMGQEVILRCVPISNHLYFYWYRQILGQKVEFLVSFYNNEISEKSEIFDDQFSVERPDGSNFTLKIRSTKLEDSAMYFCASSLRRVSGNTIYFGEGSWLTVV.

The V call is TRBV2, the J call TRBJ1-2; D is undetermined. This CDR3 region has 15 residues. Germline CDR1 reads SNHLY; CDR2 reads FYNNEI. The V end was cut by 3 bases, the J end by 2 bases, with 13 bases between. Here the CDR3 reads CASSEEGGPNYGYTF. For the CDR3, the DNA is TGTGCCAGCAGTGAGGAGGGTGGGCCCAACTATGGCTACACCTTC.

CDR3 region: CASSYLQGTGYTF. CDR3 bases: TGTGCCAGCAGTTACTTGCAGGGGACCGGCTACACCTTC. The V gene is TRBV6-5, the J gene TRBJ1-2; TRBD1 might be the D (6 bases). The CDR3 is 13 residues long. The germline V gene encodes CDR1 MNHEY and CDR2 SVGAGI. The V end lost 1 base, the J end lost 8 bases, and 11 bases lay between the germline ends.

J is TRBJ1-6 and V is TRBV2, with TRBD1 identical over 9 bases. From germline, CDR1 is SNHLY and CDR2 FYNNEI. The CDR3 is 16 residues long. The V gene end was trimmed by 2 bases and the J gene end by 5 bases; junction bases not matched to a gene: 4. The CDR3 DNA sequence: TGTGCCAGCAGTGAAATTCGGACAGGGGATAATTCACCCCTCCACTTT. This encodes CASSEIRTGDNSPLHF.

The chain employs TRBV19 and TRBJ1-3, with D maybe TRBD1 (5 bases). The CDR3 extends over 15 amino acids. The germline V gene encodes CDR1 LNHDA and CDR2 SQIVND (reference sequence). Between the trimmed V and J ends, which lost 5 bases and 2 bases, there was a span of 13 bases. This CDR3 reads CASSARVATGNTIYF. Here the CDR3 DNA reads TGTGCCAGTAGTGCCAGGGTCGCGACTGGAAACACCATATATTTT.

The rearrangement joins TRBV18 to TRBJ1-1; no clear D gene. The germline gives CDR1 KGHSH, CDR2 LQKENI. This CDR3 region has 14 residues. V was cut by 3 bases and J by 2 bases, with 10 bases left in between. The CDR3: CASSPSERNTEAFF. CDR3 DNA sequence: TGTGCCAGCTCACCCTCCGAGCGAAACACTGAAGCTTTCTTT.

The chain recombines TRBV28 with TRBJ1-6; D unresolved. This CDR3 has 14 amino acids. Per the germline V gene, CDR1 is MDHEN and CDR2 is SYDVKM. Trimming cost V 2 bases and J 6 bases, with 8 bases left between them. CDR3 nucleotides: TGTGCCAGCAGTTTAGGTCGAGGTAATTCACCCCTCCACTTT. Amino acids: CASSLGRGNSPLHF.

V usage is TRBV10-3 and J usage is TRBJ2-1; tentatively, D is TRBD1 (6 bases). CDR1 ENHRY and CDR2 SYGVKD come from the germline V gene. V lost 6 bases and J lost 1, with 7 bases in between. CDR3 length: 13 residues. The DNA of the CDR3 is TGTGCCATCAGGGACAGATCCTACAATGAGCAGTTCTTC. This sequence encodes CAIRDRSYNEQFF.

The rearrangement links TRBV5-1 to TRBJ1-2, with D unresolved. V gave up 0 bases and J gave up 2 bases, with 8 bases separating them. Germline lookup yields CDR1 SGHRS and CDR2 YFSETQ. This CDR3 contains 14 residues. CDR3 sequence: CASSLDGQNYGYTF. CDR3 DNA sequence: TGCGCCAGCAGCTTGGATGGTCAGAACTATGGCTACACCTTC.

The genes are TRBV2 and TRBJ1-5; 10 bases align to TRBD1. The V gene end was trimmed by 5 bases and the J gene end by 4 bases; junction bases not matched to a gene: 5. This CDR3 comprises 15 residues. Germline V gene lookup returns CDR1 SNHLY and CDR2 FYNNEI. The CDR3 bases are TGTGCCAGCAGTACCGACAGGGGGCGGAATCAGCCCCAGCATTTT. Its translation: CASSTDRGRNQPQHF.

This chain uses TRBV18 with TRBJ2-3, with D possibly matching TRBD2 (6 bases). Looked up from germline, CDR1 is KGHSH and CDR2 is LQKENI. With 3 bases removed from V and 0 bases from J, the gap between germline ends came to 16 bases. The CDR3 runs to 17 residues. The CDR3 DNA follows: TGTGCCAGCTCACCCAAACCGTTCCGGGGGAGCACAGATACGCAGTATTTT. This codes for CASSPKPFRGSTDTQYF.

The chain links TRBV5-4 to TRBJ1-4, with 7 positions matching TRBD1. The junction had 5 bases not matched to a gene; V was cut back by 3 bases and J by 3 bases. CDR3 length equals 15 residues. CDR1 SGHNT and CDR2 YYREEE come from the germline V gene (reference sequence). CDR3 loop: CASSYKDRPNEKLFF. For the CDR3, the DNA is TGTGCCAGCAGCTACAAGGACAGGCCTAATGAAAAACTGTTTTTT.

The J gene is TRBJ1-5, the V gene TRBV28; the D gene is possibly TRBD1 (6 bases). Trimming shortened V by 6 bases and J by 0 bases, and 15 bases separated the two germline ends. This CDR3 comprises 16 residues. The germline V gene has CDR1 MDHEN and CDR2 SYDVKM. CDR3 bases: TGTGCCAGCAGGGGGGCCCGGGATTATAGCAATCAGCCCCAGCATTTT. Protein sequence: CASRGARDYSNQPQHF.

The chain joins TRBV30 to TRBJ1-2; D unresolved. The V gene lost 0 bases and the J gene lost 5 bases, with 4 bases spanning the gap. The CDR3 is made up of 11 amino acids. CDR1 is GTSNPN and CDR2 is SVGIG in the germline V gene (reference sequence). The CDR3 protein is CAWSVLYGYTF. The DNA for the CDR3 is TGTGCCTGGAGTGTACTGTATGGCTACACCTTC. Full variable domain (outside the CDR3, taken from reference TRBV30 and TRBJ1-2): SQTIHQWPATLVQPVGSPLSLECTVEGTSNPNLYWYRQAAGRGLQLLFYSVGIGQISSEVPQNLSASRPQDRQFILSSKKLLLSDSGFYLCAWSVLYGYTFGSGTRLTVV.

The CDR3 loop is CASSSDRTGNTEAFF. In nucleotides, the CDR3 is TGCGCCAGCAGCTCGGACAGGACGGGGAACACTGAAGCTTTCTTT. The chain has TRBV5-1 and TRBJ1-1, with 7 bases matching TRBD1. V gave up 3 bases and J gave up 1 base; unmatched junction bases: 6. In germline, CDR1 is SGHRS, CDR2 YFSETQ. The CDR3 sequence is 15 residues long.

J is TRBJ2-3 and V is TRBV6-6, with 10 nucleotides matching TRBD1. Germline V gene data show CDR1 as MNHNY and CDR2 as SVGAGI (reference sequence). V shed 6 bases and J 8 bases; nucleotides not matched to a gene: 11. CDR3 length: 15 residues. The CDR3 DNA is TGTGCCAGCAGCGACGGGGGACAGGGGATGGGTACGCAGTATTTT. This codes for CASSDGGQGMGTQYF.

The chain recombines TRBV2 with TRBJ2-3, with 10 bases that match TRBD2. The CDR3 is 15 residues long. Losses at the gene ends were 5 bases for V and 0 bases for J; bases not matched to a gene: 2. Germline-derived CDR1 and CDR2 are SNHLY and FYNNEI. The CDR3 region is CASSISGGSTDTQYF. DNA of the CDR3: TGTGCCAGCAGTATTAGCGGGGGGAGCACAGATACGCAGTATTTT.

The chain uses TRBV6-5 and TRBJ2-1, with D perhaps matching TRBD2 (5 bases). V was pared by 5 bases and J by 7 bases, with 12 bases between. The CDR3 has 13 amino acids. Looked up from germline, CDR1 is MNHEY and CDR2 is SVGAGI. The CDR3 loop is CASSLPPGNEQFF. CDR3 DNA sequence: TGTGCCAGCAGTCTCCCCCCGGGGAATGAGCAGTTCTTC.

The table lists this clone with a count of one. The chain joins TRBV3-1 (or the pseudogene TRBV3-2) to TRBJ2-3; 7 positions match TRBD1. The germline V gene encodes CDR1 LGHDT and CDR2 YNNKEL (reference sequence). This CDR3 contains 17 residues. Losses at the gene ends were 5 bases for V and 2 bases for J; bases not matched to a gene: 13. The CDR3, as DNA: TGTGCCAGCAGCTTGGGCCTGCCGGGACAGTCCACAGATACGCAGTATTTT. It yields the protein CASSLGLPGQSTDTQYF.